Listed here is a single TCR beta chain. Its antigen is unidentified. Treatment here: around 19 received Ad26.COV2.S at low or high dose, single or two shots; several received placebo; per-sample allocation not given. Day 63 after the first vaccine or placebo injection was the time point for sampling. This CDR3 has 17 residues. The V and J ends lost 5 bases and 0 bases respectively, with 18 bases between them. In germline, CDR1 is SGHNT, CDR2 YYREEE (reference sequence). The sample belongs to a study of Ad26.COV2.S vaccination and SARS-CoV-2 variants. Study-wide findings and caveats: With respect to non-spike TCR breadth, vaccine and placebo recipients were similar.

Repertoires were generated with immunoSEQ multiplex PCR, while TCRdb's copy carries only in-frame clones and drops some. This sample has around 300,000 clones, with 80% to 90% found just once. The receptor's source is a person between 18 and 59 years old who received the Ad26.COV2.S COVID-19 vaccine or a placebo. This specimen was peripheral blood, taken in a trial of Ad26.COV2.S vaccine versus placebo. The rearrangement joins TRBV5-4 to TRBJ2-1; either TRBD1 or TRBD2 may supply D (5 bases each). The CDR3 loop reads CASSPGGARGSYNEQFF. CDR3 bases: TGTGCCAGCAGTCCGGGTGGGGCCCGGGGCTCCTACAATGAGCAGTTCTTC.